These 18 T cell receptor beta chains originate from one sample sequenced in a study of a mutant IDH1 vaccine in newly diagnosed glioma (dated by TCRdb to the early 2020s). No antigen has been identified for these receptors. Preparation of the library involved the immunoSEQ multiplex PCR assay. The table was pulled from immuneACCESS by TCRdb, which kept in-frame rearrangements only. Such tables lose some clones; where checked, under half of the loss comes from unresolved V genes, and the rest has no known cause. The sample table contains 35,000 to 50,000 clones; only one count was recorded for about 91% of them. The ten biggest clones cover roughly 4% of the sample. According to the study, the label for this sample's time point signals: week 23, last vaccination. Each vaccine dose, consisting of 300 ug of a 20-mer mutant IDH1 peptide in Montanide, was administered subcutaneously with topical imiquimod.

The source was PBMCs, collected from a glioma patient whose treatment included an IDH1 peptide vaccine. The receptor source for this set is a man aged 50-60 years with glioma.

J is TRBJ2-3 and V is TRBV6-4; weak D call: TRBD2 (6 bases). Between the trimmed V and J ends, which lost 3 bases and 1 base, there was a span of 8 bases. Germline V gene lookup returns CDR1 MRHNA and CDR2 SNTAGT. This CDR3 has 14 residues. This CDR3 is CASSEGGGTDTQYF. DNA of the CDR3: TGTGCCAGCAGTGAGGGGGGAGGCACAGATACGCAGTATTTT.

The chain recombines TRBV1 with TRBJ2-2; no DNA check was done on the table's D call, TRBD2. TRBV1 corresponds to a pseudogene. The CDR3 length is 18 residues. DNA for the CDR3: TGCACCAGCAGCCAAGATGACCGACCGGGAGAGATTCCCGGGGAGCTGTTTTTT. Translating it yields CTSSQDDRPGEIPGELFF.

The chain employs TRBV28 and TRBJ2-7; the D call may be TRBD1 or TRBD2 (5 bases each). The CDR3 length is 15 residues. V lost 6 bases to trimming and J lost 1 base, with 16 bases between them. Germline V gives CDR1 MDHEN, CDR2 SYDVKM. Here the CDR3 reads CASSPVSGRSYEQYF. CDR3 in DNA: TGTGCCAGCAGCCCGGTTTCGGGGCGGTCCTACGAGCAGTACTTC.

The gene calls are TRBV29-1 and TRBJ1-2; TRBD1 is a possible D gene (5 bases). CDR1 and CDR2 from the germline V gene are SQVTM and ANQGSEA. The V and J ends lost 2 bases and 8 bases respectively, with 12 bases between them. This CDR3 spans 12 amino acids. The CDR3 region has the DNA TGCAGCGTTGAACAGGGTGTACGGGGCTACACCTTC. Its protein product is CSVEQGVRGYTF.

V is TRBV5-1 and J is TRBJ2-1, with 10 bases that match TRBD2. In germline, CDR1 is SGHRS, CDR2 YFSETQ. J was trimmed by 4 bases and V by 4 bases; bases with no gene match: 11. The CDR3 length is 17 residues. The CDR3 coding sequence is TGCGCCAGCAGCCCGCTTAGCGGGGGGACCTTATACAATGAGCAGTTCTTC. Its translation is CASSPLSGGTLYNEQFF.

This chain uses TRBV14 with TRBJ2-2; a weak D match, TRBD2 (5 bases). Germline assignment: CDR1 SGHDN and CDR2 FVKESK. Trimming pared 5 bases from V and 0 bases from J, leaving 16 bases between. The CDR3 is 17 residues long. In nucleotides, the CDR3 is TGTGCCAGCAGCTTGGGCCGCGGTAGCGCGAACACCGGGGAGCTGTTTTTT. Translating it yields CASSLGRGSANTGELFF.

V usage is TRBV4-2 and J usage is TRBJ1-2; 9 bases are shared with TRBD1. CDR3 size: 19 residues. Germline CDR1 reads LGHNA; CDR2 reads YNFKEQ. Trimming removed 1 base from V and 3 bases from J; junction bases left unmatched: 15. The CDR3 coding sequence is TGTGCCAGCAGCCAAGCCCACCAAAGGACAGGGGTTATGTACTATGGCTACACCTTC. Translating it yields CASSQAHQRTGVMYYGYTF.

The chain recombines TRBV19 with TRBJ1-4, with 8 bases aligning to TRBD1. The V segment lost 6 bases and the J segment 4 bases; nucleotides outside the gene matches: 7. Germline V gives CDR1 LNHDA, CDR2 SQIVND (reference sequence). This CDR3 comprises 15 residues. The CDR3 nucleotides are TGTGCCAGTAGCCTCCCGGGACAGGTTAATGAAAAACTGTTTTTT. Protein sequence: CASSLPGQVNEKLFF.

The chain couples TRBV7-9 to TRBJ1-1; D unclear. Trimming cost V 3 bases and J 0 bases, with 8 bases left between them. Germline CDR1 is SEHNR and CDR2 is FQNEAQ (reference sequence). This CDR3 contains 14 residues. CDR3 nucleotides: TGTGCCAGCAGCTTGGCGGGGATGAACACTGAAGCTTTCTTT. Translating gives CASSLAGMNTEAFF.

V is TRBV7-9 and J is TRBJ2-3; possibly TRBD2 for D (6 bases). V was pared by 4 bases and J by 5 bases, with 19 bases between. Per germline, CDR1 SEHNR and CDR2 FQNEAQ (reference sequence). The CDR3 sequence is 16 residues long. CDR3 sequence (DNA): TGTGCCAGCAGCTCGGCCGAGGGGCTGGAGGGAGATACGCAGTATTTT. Translation: CASSSAEGLEGDTQYF. The variable domain in full, with the rest retrieved from reference TRBV7-9 and TRBJ2-3, is DTGVSQNPRHKITKRGQNVTFRCDPISEHNRLYWYRQTLGQGPEFLTYFQNEAQLEKSRLLSDRFSAERPKGSFSTLEIQRTEQGDSAMYLCASSSAEGLEGDTQYFGPGTRLTVL.

The chain has TRBV27 and TRBJ1-2; D unclear. The CDR3 is made up of 14 amino acids. Germline loops: CDR1 MNHEY, CDR2 SMNVEV (reference sequence). Trimming left V 3 bases short and J 0 bases short, with 8 bases between. CDR3 in amino acids: CASSLSGSNYGYTF. The CDR3 DNA sequence: TGTGCCAGCAGTTTGTCCGGCTCTAACTATGGCTACACCTTC.

The chain uses TRBV5-6 and TRBJ2-5; 8 bases match TRBD1. The V gene end was trimmed by 0 bases and the J gene end by 6 bases; junction bases not matched to a gene: 7. CDR1 is SGHDT, CDR2 YYEEEE, per germline. CDR3 size: 15 residues. CDR3 region: CASSLVGTGRKTQYF. The CDR3 DNA reads TGTGCCAGCAGCTTGGTGGGGACAGGCAGGAAGACCCAGTACTTC.

V gene TRBV2 combines with J gene TRBJ2-2, with D unresolved. The ends were cut back, 3 bases at V and 4 bases at J, with 3 bases in the middle. This CDR3 has 12 amino acids. Germline values: CDR1 SNHLY, CDR2 FYNNEI. CDR3 region: CASSEATGELFF. The CDR3 DNA sequence: TGTGCCAGCAGTGAGGCCACCGGGGAGCTGTTTTTT.

This chain connects TRBV5-4 to TRBJ2-3, with TRBD2 matching 8 bases. This CDR3 contains 15 residues. The J segment lost 3 bases and the V segment lost 3 bases, leaving 6 bases of the junction unmatched. Germline lookup yields CDR1 SGHNT and CDR2 YYREEE (reference sequence). The CDR3 sequence: CASSSDGGGTDTQYF. The CDR3 coding sequence is TGTGCCAGCAGCTCCGACGGGGGGGGGACAGATACGCAGTATTTT.

The V gene is TRBV7-8, the J gene TRBJ1-1; tentatively, D is TRBD1 (6 bases). Between the trimmed V and J ends, which lost 4 bases and 1 base, there was a span of 10 bases. The CDR3 contains 14 residues. The germline CDR1 and CDR2 sequences are SGHVS and FQNEAQ. The CDR3 DNA reads as TGTGCCAGCAGCTCAACGACAGGGAACACTGAAGCTTTCTTT. Translation: CASSSTTGNTEAFF.

This clone showed up just once. The rearrangement links TRBV5-5 to TRBJ2-7; no clear D gene. V was clipped by 7 bases and J by 3 bases, with 8 bases between them. The V gene's germline CDR1 is SGHKS and CDR2 YYEKEE (reference sequence). This CDR3 has 11 amino acids. DNA of the CDR3: TGTGCCAGCGGCGGAGACTACGAGCAGTACTTC. Encoded protein: CASGGDYEQYF.

The gene calls are TRBV7-9 and TRBJ1-4, with D uncertain. Germline CDR1 and CDR2: SEHNR and FQNEAQ (reference sequence). The CDR3 loop spans 15 amino acids. V was pared by 3 bases and J by 5 bases, with 13 bases between. The CDR3 region is CASSFEAAENEKLFF. The CDR3 DNA is TGTGCCAGCAGCTTCGAGGCGGCAGAAAATGAAAAACTGTTTTTT.

The chain couples TRBV5-8 to TRBJ1-1; no definite D call. The length of the CDR3 is 13 residues. Between the trimmed V and J ends, which lost 6 bases and 0 bases, there was a span of 9 bases. Germline V gene lookup returns CDR1 SGHTS and CDR2 YDEGEE. This CDR3 reads CASILVLNTEAFF. In DNA, the CDR3 is TGTGCCAGCATATTGGTTTTGAACACTGAAGCTTTCTTT.